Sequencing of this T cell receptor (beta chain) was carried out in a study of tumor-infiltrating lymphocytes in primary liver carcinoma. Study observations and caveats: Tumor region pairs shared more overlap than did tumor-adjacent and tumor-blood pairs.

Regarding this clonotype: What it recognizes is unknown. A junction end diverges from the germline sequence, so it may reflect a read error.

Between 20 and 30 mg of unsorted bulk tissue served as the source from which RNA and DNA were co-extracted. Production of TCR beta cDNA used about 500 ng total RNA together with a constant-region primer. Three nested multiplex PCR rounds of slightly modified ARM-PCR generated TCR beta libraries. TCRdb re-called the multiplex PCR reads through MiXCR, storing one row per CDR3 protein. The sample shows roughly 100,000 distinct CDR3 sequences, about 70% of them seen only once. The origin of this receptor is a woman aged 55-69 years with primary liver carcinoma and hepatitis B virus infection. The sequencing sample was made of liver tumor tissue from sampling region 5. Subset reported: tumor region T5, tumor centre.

The CDR3 DNA reads TGTGCCAGCAGTTACTCGATGTTGACAGGGGATAATGAGCAGCTCTTC. It specifies CASSYSMLTGDNEQLF. This chain links TRBV6-2 or TRBV6-3 with TRBJ2-1, with 8 bases aligning to TRBD1. Germline V gene sequence: CDR1 MNHEY, CDR2 SVGEGT. The CDR3 extends over 16 amino acids.